The source of this T cell receptor (beta chain) is a study of blood T cell repertoires in COVID-19 (dated by TCRdb to 2018 to 2021). With regard to the full study: Collaborator samples came from the United States, Italy and Spain and covered acute and convalescent phases of COVID-19. The prospective study material was composed of cDNA or gDNA derived from T cells, B-cell-depleted T cells, or PBMCs. The dataset comprised deeply sampled blood TCRbeta repertoires from subjects exposed to, actively infected with, or recovered from COVID-19. The repertoires were made available in a free public database intended to serve as a resource for research on the immune response to SARS-CoV-2. Samples came from the ongoing ImmuneRACE study (first 160 participants) plus 1,254 subjects from 6 global collaborators. Sample metadata almost always included a de-identified subject ID, COVID-19 status, age in years and sex. Where HLA class I and class II types were available, the types were taken from metadata supplied by the sample provider, not from assay-based typing. Points the paper makes about the study in general: The amount of clinical and demographic metadata varied by source and participant and was provided uncurated.

Turning to this clone: The antigen this receptor binds is unknown. No base quality information exists; no much larger clone differs at one position.

According to the germline V gene, CDR1 reads MRHNA and CDR2 reads SNTAGT. Measured from the cysteine to the phenylalanine, the CDR3 is 16 residues long. The kept DNA is CDR3 alone, 48 bases in frame from the first base. The germline V and J ends show losses of 6 bases and 4 bases respectively, and no gene match explains 12 bases of the junction. The immunoSEQ Assay, a bias-controlled multiplex PCR, was used to amplify TCRbeta CDR3 regions from genomic DNA. The authors' analysis ran thus. Within the assay, amplification of reference gene primers was used to estimate how many nucleated cells each sample contained. To quantify the absolute abundance of each unique TCRbeta CDR3 rearrangement, sequence reads were collapsed and filtered. For each sample, productive Simpson clonality was calculated as the square root of Simpson's diversity index across productive rearrangements. TCRdb retrieved this table from immuneACCESS and kept in-frame rearrangements only. Not all clones are present; in checked studies, unresolved V genes account for under half, and no reason is known for the remainder. V, J and clone size derive from that table, while D and trimming were established from the DNA sequence. The sample has around 140,000 clones on record, 81% of them singletons. Of the sample, about 7.5% is held by the ten largest clones.

Collaborating institutions collected whole blood in K2EDTA tubes following their own protocols. For TCRbeta analysis, collaborators shipped samples as frozen whole blood, isolated PBMCs, or DNA extracted from either of those sample types. The sequenced material came from peripheral blood. Recombination linked TRBV6-4 to TRBJ2-1; a stretch of 7 junction bases matches TRBD1. This receptor was obtained from a human donor in a cohort sampled during active COVID-19. The bases read TGTGCCAGCAGCAAGGGACAGTGGAGCCCATACAATGAGCAGTTCTTC. This encodes CASSKGQWSPYNEQFF.